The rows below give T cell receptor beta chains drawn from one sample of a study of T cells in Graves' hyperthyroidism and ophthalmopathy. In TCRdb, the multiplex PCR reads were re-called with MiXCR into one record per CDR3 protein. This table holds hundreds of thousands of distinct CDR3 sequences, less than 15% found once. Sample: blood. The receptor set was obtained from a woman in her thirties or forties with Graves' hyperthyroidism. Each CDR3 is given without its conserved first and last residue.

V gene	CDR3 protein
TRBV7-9	ASSLVEALGGYT
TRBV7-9	ASSPPSAGGRRVSEQF
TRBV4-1	ASSQDSTSLAGVRNEQF
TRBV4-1	ASSQSGGGSGTDTQY
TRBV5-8	ASSPRGSGIPPYNEQF
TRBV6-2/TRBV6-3	ASSPSGDHTQY
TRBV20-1	SASMLAGGPRETQY
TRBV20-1	SAIPPGLAGGSHEQY
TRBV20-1	SAIQGAGETQY
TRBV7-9	ASSSKGGTYNEQF
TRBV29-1	SVELAESNTGELF
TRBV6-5	ASSYSSTGELF
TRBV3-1	ASSQVTNRAGQAF
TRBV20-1	RGTGDNSPLH
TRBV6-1	ASGNRGLNEKLF
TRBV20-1	SASELRVSEQF
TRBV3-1	ASSLSGTLGETQY
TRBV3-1	ASSRVDRAYEQY
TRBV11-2	ASSLVIGGGKQF
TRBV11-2	ASSFDGQLYEQY
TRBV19	ASSALRGGTEAF
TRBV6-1	ASSDKSKAVMNTEAF
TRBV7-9	ASSLVGGLTMDNEQF
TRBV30	AWRYDRVGELF
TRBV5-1	ASSLGRGPIEAF
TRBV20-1	SARDSDRDQETQY
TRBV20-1	SARDRASGADTQY
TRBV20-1	SARGSTHSGNTIY
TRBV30	AWRDPGTLSGSSYNEQF
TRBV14	ASSPFPQGAYEQY
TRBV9	ASSVATGQIQETQY
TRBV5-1	ASRTGGPSSYNEQF
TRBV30	AWSVSRPIYEQY
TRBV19	ASSIAGADTQY
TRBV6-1	ASSYPTSGPSYEQY
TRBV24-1	ATRESGGRYNEQF
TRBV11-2	ASSLAGWGNSYEQY
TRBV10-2	ATKLAGLYNEQF
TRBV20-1	SAYQKAGGFEQY
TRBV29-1	SVGPGIPGYT
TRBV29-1	SVGGAAGGLYEQY
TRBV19	ASSIRYEQY
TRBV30	AWTATNEKLF
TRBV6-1	ASMTLAGGLYEQY
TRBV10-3	AISDGNTIY
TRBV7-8	ASSFSGGDRWGYEQY
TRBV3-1	ASSRSRGTEAF